This T cell receptor beta chain was profiled in a study of blood T cells in healthy people across ages. Study-level points and caveats: Without sorted subsets, naive and antigen-experienced compartments could not be conclusively compared.

Using a J-beta primer mix together with a sample-barcoded 5' primer, a second PCR was run for roughly 6 to 12 cycles. Each CDR3 protein is one row after TCRdb ran MiXCR on the 5' RACE reads. This table holds 850,000 to 950,000 distinct CDR3 sequences, around 30% found once. To note about this clonotype: The antigen is unknown.

The sample providers were healthy Caucasian people from Russia, aged about 6 to 100. Isolation of PBMCs gave at least 6 million cells per sample. The CDR3 loop spans 17 amino acids. J gave up 4 bases and V 4 bases, and 10 bases lay outside the gene matches. CDR1 is SGHRS, CDR2 YFSETQ, per germline. This rearrangement joins TRBV5-1 to TRBJ1-5; 11 bases match TRBD1. This receptor was identified in an elderly woman in good health. Sequenced input: blood. This CDR3 reads CASSLGTGTGGNQPQHF. The DNA of the CDR3 is TGCGCCAGCAGCCTCGGAACCGGGACAGGGGGTAATCAGCCCCAGCATTTT.